This is a list of T cell receptor beta chains from one sample in a study of blood T cell repertoires in COVID-19. TCRdb's table, derived via immunoSEQ multiplex PCR, lists solely in-frame clones and lacks some. The sample has approximately 97,000 clones; almost 85% are singletons. Sample: peripheral blood. These receptor sequences come from a man aged 40-49 years with active or convalescent COVID-19. Each CDR3 is given with its conserved first and last residue. D genes are given only for firm matches. Some rows have no size entry. The others give once, few or many, or a class for an expanded clone.

j_call: TRBJ2-5
d_call: TRBD1
v_call: TRBV2
clone_size: NA
cdr3_aa: CASSKGQGASVETQYF
cdr3_nt: TGTGCCAGCAGCAAGGGACAGGGGGCGTCCGTGGAGACCCAGTACTTC

j_call: TRBJ1-4
d_call: NA
v_call: TRBV5-1
clone_size: NA
cdr3_aa: CASSFKQGVNEKLFF
cdr3_nt: TGCGCCAGCAGCTTTAAACAGGGTGTTAATGAAAAACTGTTTTTT

j_call: TRBJ1-5
d_call: NA
v_call: TRBV6-5
clone_size: NA
cdr3_aa: CASSYSAFGNQPQHF
cdr3_nt: TGTGCCAGCAGTTACTCGGCCTTCGGCAATCAGCCCCAGCATTTT

j_call: TRBJ1-2
d_call: NA
v_call: TRBV6-5
clone_size: NA
cdr3_aa: CASRDWTALNYGYTF
cdr3_nt: TGTGCCAGCAGGGACTGGACGGCACTAAACTATGGCTACACCTTC

j_call: TRBJ2-2
d_call: TRBD1
v_call: TRBV5-4
clone_size: NA
cdr3_aa: CASSLADRVAGELFF
cdr3_nt: TGTGCCAGCAGCTTGGCCGACAGGGTTGCCGGGGAGCTGTTTTTT

j_call: TRBJ2-1
d_call: TRBD2
v_call: TRBV19
clone_size: once
cdr3_aa: CASSRTSGVYNEQFF
cdr3_nt: TGTGCCAGTAGTAGGACTAGCGGGGTCTACAATGAGCAGTTCTTC

j_call: TRBJ1-1
d_call: NA
v_call: TRBV19
clone_size: NA
cdr3_aa: CASSIISGTLNTEAFF
cdr3_nt: TGTGCCAGTAGTATAATCTCCGGGACACTGAACACTGAAGCTTTCTTT

j_call: TRBJ1-2
d_call: TRBD1
v_call: TRBV5-1
clone_size: NA
cdr3_aa: CASSLEGQNYGYTF
cdr3_nt: TGCGCCAGCAGCTTGGAGGGACAGAACTATGGCTACACCTTC

j_call: TRBJ1-6
d_call: TRBD1
v_call: TRBV12-5
clone_size: NA
cdr3_aa: CASGLGISGTGAASPLHF
cdr3_nt: TGTGCTAGTGGTTTGGGGATATCCGGGACAGGGGCGGCTTCACCCCTCCACTTT

j_call: TRBJ1-6
d_call: NA
v_call: TRBV3-1/TRBV3-2
clone_size: NA
cdr3_aa: CASSQGGGVRSPLHF
cdr3_nt: TGTGCCAGCAGCCAAGGGGGAGGGGTACGATCACCCCTCCACTTT

j_call: TRBJ2-2
d_call: TRBD2
v_call: TRBV11-2
clone_size: NA
cdr3_aa: CASSPGRERTGELFF
cdr3_nt: TGTGCCAGCAGCCCGGGGAGGGAGAGGACCGGGGAGCTGTTTTTT

j_call: TRBJ1-5
d_call: NA
v_call: TRBV10-3
clone_size: once
cdr3_aa: CAIREGHNQPQHF
cdr3_nt: TGTGCCATCAGGGAGGGCCACAATCAGCCCCAGCATTTT

j_call: TRBJ2-7
d_call: TRBD2
v_call: TRBV12-3/TRBV12-4
clone_size: NA
cdr3_aa: CASRRGAGVQYF
cdr3_nt: TGTGCCAGTCGTAGGGGTGCGGGGGTGCAGTACTTC

j_call: TRBJ2-7
d_call: NA
v_call: TRBV5-5
clone_size: NA
cdr3_aa: CASSLIHYEQYF
cdr3_nt: TGTGCCAGCAGCTTGATACACTACGAGCAGTACTTC

j_call: TRBJ1-2
d_call: NA
v_call: TRBV7-2
clone_size: NA
cdr3_aa: CASSLALGEYGYTF
cdr3_nt: TGTGCCAGCAGCTTAGCTCTAGGGGAATATGGCTACACCTTC

j_call: TRBJ1-6
d_call: TRBD1
v_call: TRBV30
clone_size: NA
cdr3_aa: CAWSLRQGGTGNSPLHF
cdr3_nt: TGTGCCTGGAGTTTACGACAGGGAGGAACTGGTAATTCACCCCTCCACTTT

j_call: TRBJ1-3
d_call: NA
v_call: TRBV6-6
clone_size: NA
cdr3_aa: CASRPGFGTGNTIYF
cdr3_nt: TGTGCCAGCAGGCCAGGGTTTGGTACGGGAAACACCATATATTTT

j_call: TRBJ2-2
d_call: NA
v_call: TRBV30
clone_size: NA
cdr3_aa: CAWSVQHNTGELFF
cdr3_nt: TGTGCCTGGAGTGTACAACACAACACCGGGGAGCTGTTTTTT

j_call: TRBJ1-6
d_call: TRBD1
v_call: TRBV6-5
clone_size: NA
cdr3_aa: CASDRGINSPLHF
cdr3_nt: TGTGCCAGCGACAGGGGGATTAATTCACCCCTCCACTTT

j_call: TRBJ2-5
d_call: NA
v_call: TRBV11-3
clone_size: NA
cdr3_aa: CASSWEGWTGQETQYF
cdr3_nt: TGTGCCAGCAGCTGGGAGGGGTGGACAGGGCAAGAGACCCAGTACTTC

j_call: TRBJ2-3
d_call: TRBD2
v_call: TRBV3-1/TRBV3-2
clone_size: NA
cdr3_aa: CASSPQKVLAGEDTQYF
cdr3_nt: TGTGCCAGCAGCCCCCAAAAGGTACTAGCGGGGGAGGATACGCAGTATTTT

j_call: TRBJ1-1
d_call: TRBD1
v_call: TRBV9
clone_size: many
cdr3_aa: CASSVGTGNTEAFF
cdr3_nt: TGTGCCAGCAGCGTAGGGACAGGGAACACTGAAGCTTTCTTT

j_call: TRBJ1-4
d_call: TRBD1
v_call: TRBV7-2
clone_size: NA
cdr3_aa: CASRPGQAPNEKLFF
cdr3_nt: TGTGCCAGCAGACCGGGACAGGCGCCTAATGAAAAACTGTTTTTT

j_call: TRBJ1-2
d_call: TRBD1
v_call: TRBV2
clone_size: few
cdr3_aa: CASIPGQSGGYTF
cdr3_nt: TGTGCCAGCATTCCGGGACAGTCGGGTGGCTACACCTTC

j_call: TRBJ2-3
d_call: NA
v_call: TRBV4-1
clone_size: NA
cdr3_aa: CASSQPLDSREKKTQYF
cdr3_nt: TGCGCCAGCAGCCAACCCTTGGACTCCCGGGAAAAGAAGACGCAGTATTTT

j_call: TRBJ2-3
d_call: TRBD2
v_call: TRBV4-2
clone_size: NA
cdr3_aa: CASSQDGAGVIVPQYF
cdr3_nt: TGTGCCAGCAGCCAAGATGGGGCGGGGGTTATAGTTCCGCAGTATTTT

j_call: TRBJ1-5
d_call: NA
v_call: TRBV12-5
clone_size: NA
cdr3_aa: CASGAGLGNQPQHF
cdr3_nt: TGTGCTAGTGGAGCGGGACTGGGCAATCAGCCCCAGCATTTT

j_call: TRBJ2-1
d_call: TRBD2
v_call: TRBV5-4
clone_size: NA
cdr3_aa: CASNQDSGGATYNEQFF
cdr3_nt: TGTGCCAGCAACCAAGATAGCGGGGGGGCGACCTACAATGAGCAGTTCTTC

j_call: TRBJ2-7
d_call: NA
v_call: TRBV5-8
clone_size: NA
cdr3_aa: CASSFGTLYEQYF
cdr3_nt: TGTGCCAGCAGCTTCGGGACACTATACGAGCAGTACTTC

j_call: TRBJ1-2
d_call: TRBD1
v_call: TRBV18
clone_size: NA
cdr3_aa: CASSSGQGANYGYTF
cdr3_nt: TGTGCCAGCTCATCCGGACAGGGGGCAAACTATGGCTACACCTTC

j_call: TRBJ2-3
d_call: NA
v_call: TRBV5-1
clone_size: NA
cdr3_aa: CASSKTGSTDTQYF
cdr3_nt: TGCGCCAGCTCAAAAACAGGGAGCACAGATACGCAGTATTTT

j_call: TRBJ2-7
d_call: NA
v_call: TRBV7-9
clone_size: NA
cdr3_aa: CASSTQGYEQYF
cdr3_nt: TGTGCCAGCAGCACCCAGGGCTACGAGCAGTACTTC

j_call: TRBJ1-4
d_call: NA
v_call: TRBV21-1
clone_size: NA
cdr3_aa: CASSKAPYLGQGRNEKLFF
cdr3_nt: TGTGCCAGCAGCAAAGCCCCTTACCTCGGACAGGGTAGAAATGAAAAACTGTTTTTT

j_call: TRBJ1-6
d_call: TRBD1
v_call: TRBV7-2
clone_size: NA
cdr3_aa: CASSLQPGQGLSPLHF
cdr3_nt: TGTGCCAGCAGCCTTCAACCGGGACAGGGGTTGTCACCCCTCCACTTT

j_call: TRBJ1-1
d_call: NA
v_call: TRBV5-1
clone_size: NA
cdr3_aa: CASSIQATNTEAFF
cdr3_nt: TGCGCCAGCAGCATACAGGCCACTAACACTGAAGCTTTCTTT

j_call: TRBJ2-7
d_call: NA
v_call: TRBV4-2
clone_size: NA
cdr3_aa: CASSQDLGRGAYEQYF
cdr3_nt: TGTGCCAGCAGCCAAGATCTAGGCAGGGGGGCCTACGAGCAGTACTTC

j_call: TRBJ1-2
d_call: NA
v_call: TRBV5-1
clone_size: NA
cdr3_aa: CASSLIEGEYGYTF
cdr3_nt: TGCGCCAGCAGCTTGATCGAGGGTGAATATGGCTACACCTTC

j_call: TRBJ2-7
d_call: NA
v_call: TRBV7-7
clone_size: NA
cdr3_aa: CASSPNYEQYF
cdr3_nt: TGTGCCAGCAGCCCCAACTACGAGCAGTACTTC

j_call: TRBJ1-1
d_call: NA
v_call: TRBV18
clone_size: NA
cdr3_aa: CASTETVSTEAFF
cdr3_nt: TGTGCCAGCACCGAGACAGTGAGCACTGAAGCTTTCTTT

j_call: TRBJ1-4
d_call: TRBD1
v_call: TRBV7-9
clone_size: NA
cdr3_aa: CASSRDRQNEKLFF
cdr3_nt: TGTGCCAGCAGTCGGGACAGACAGAATGAAAAACTGTTTTTT

j_call: TRBJ2-7
d_call: NA
v_call: TRBV5-4
clone_size: NA
cdr3_aa: CASSLAGTNYEQYF
cdr3_nt: TGTGCCAGCAGCTTGGCCGGGACAAACTACGAGCAGTACTTC

j_call: TRBJ2-4
d_call: NA
v_call: TRBV6-5
clone_size: NA
cdr3_aa: CASSHRELAKNIQYF
cdr3_nt: TGTGCCAGCAGTCACAGAGAATTAGCCAAAAACATTCAGTACTTC